Following are 30 T cell receptor beta chains from one sample sequenced in a study of blood T cell repertoires in COVID-19. Only in-frame clones appear in the TCRdb table, and some are missing; sequencing was by immunoSEQ multiplex PCR. In the table there are approximately 240,000 clones, 80% to 90% of which are singletons. Specimen: PBMCs or T cells enriched from blood (not recorded which). The receptors here all came from a woman aged 45-65 years in a cohort exposed to, infected with or recovered from COVID-19 (not recorded which).

The chain links TRBV19 to TRBJ1-4; the match to TRBD1 covers 11 bases. Per the germline V gene, CDR1 is LNHDA and CDR2 is SQIVND (reference sequence). This CDR3 has 17 residues. J gave up 4 bases and V 5 bases, and 9 bases lay outside the gene matches. The CDR3 here is CASSSRDRGMVNEKLFF. The CDR3 bases are TGTGCCAGTAGTTCCCGGGACAGGGGGATGGTTAATGAAAAACTGTTTTTT.

This clone was counted only a few times. The V gene is TRBV6-5, the J gene TRBJ2-5; a weak D match, TRBD1 (5 bases). The CDR3 is 15 amino acids. The V gene's germline CDR1 is MNHEY and CDR2 SVGAGI. V gave up 4 bases and J gave up 5 bases, with 17 bases separating them. The CDR3 nucleotides are TGTGCCAGCAGTTCAACCCGGACCTCAGGGGAGACCCAGTACTTC. Translation: CASSSTRTSGETQYF.

Only one count was recorded for this clone. The gene calls are TRBV20-1 and TRBJ1-2; D is unclear. V shed 6 bases and J shed 5 bases, with 10 bases lying between them. Germline V gene sequence: CDR1 DFQATT, CDR2 SNEGSKA (reference sequence). This CDR3 has 11 residues. This chain's CDR3 is CSARTAYGYTF. As DNA, the CDR3 is TGCAGTGCCAGAACCGCGTATGGCTACACCTTC.

In its sample, this clone was seen once. The chain joins TRBV18 to TRBJ1-6; 7 bases are shared with TRBD1. The V gene's germline CDR1 is KGHSH and CDR2 LQKENI. With 2 bases clipped from V and 6 bases from J, the junction kept 4 bases outside the gene matches. The CDR3 is 15 amino acids. The CDR3 reads CASSPSAGGNSPLHF. CDR3 coding DNA: TGTGCCAGCTCACCATCGGCAGGGGGTAATTCACCCCTCCACTTT.

The chain has TRBV12-3 or TRBV12-4 and TRBJ2-5, with D possibly TRBD2 on 6 matching bases. V lost 6 bases to trimming and J lost 5 bases, with 13 bases between them. The CDR3 length is 13 residues. CDR3 sequence reads: CASSWGVAETQYF. The CDR3 DNA sequence: TGTGCCAGCAGCTGGGGGGTAGCGGAGACCCAGTACTTC.

The J gene is TRBJ2-7, the V gene TRBV28; D remains unclear. The CDR3 runs 13 residues. Per the germline V gene, CDR1 is MDHEN and CDR2 is SYDVKM. Trimming took 5 bases from V and 1 from J, leaving 9 bases between them. CDR3 nucleotides: TGTGCCAGCAGTCCGCAGGTTTCCTACGAGCAGTACTTC. Protein sequence: CASSPQVSYEQYF.

Comments on this clone: A read error is likely, as this CDR3 ends without the conserved phenylalanine or tryptophan. The DNA is omitted, as the CDR3 cannot be located on it reliably, and the CDR3 follows TCRdb's listing. The genes are TRBV15 and TRBJ1-4; the DNA was not used to check the table's D call, TRBD1. The germline CDR1 and CDR2 sequences are LNHNV and YYDKDF (reference sequence). Including both end residues, the CDR3 is 14 amino acids long. The CDR3 loop is CATSRDRIRQPPVL.

The chain combines TRBV28 with TRBJ2-7; a weak D match, TRBD2 (6 bases). Trimming cost V 6 bases and J 7 bases, with 22 bases left between them. The CDR3 length is 15 residues. Germline CDR1 MDHEN, CDR2 SYDVKM. The chain's CDR3 is CASRRDSRPLYEQYF. CDR3 in DNA: TGTGCCAGCAGGCGGGACTCGAGACCCTTGTATGAGCAGTACTTC.

A few counts support this clone. The V call is TRBV9, the J call TRBJ2-3; 11 bases fit TRBD2. The CDR3 loop spans 17 amino acids. Germline-derived CDR1 and CDR2 are SGDLS and YYNGEE. V shed 4 bases and J 2 bases; nucleotides not matched to a gene: 9. The CDR3 sequence: CASSTSGTSGATDTQYF. Written as DNA, the CDR3 is TGTGCCAGCAGCACCAGTGGGACTAGCGGTGCCACAGATACGCAGTATTTT.

The chain employs TRBV28 and TRBJ1-2, with 10 bases that match TRBD1. Germline lookup yields CDR1 MDHEN and CDR2 SYDVKM. The J segment lost 2 bases and the V segment lost 11 bases, leaving 2 bases of the junction unmatched. The CDR3 spans 12 residues. The CDR3 sequence: CALGQGNYGYTF. The CDR3 DNA follows: TGTGCCTTGGGACAGGGGAACTATGGCTACACCTTC.

Here the CDR3 DNA reads TGTGCCAGCAGCGGTCTCGCGGGGGGCCTCGGTGAGCAGTTCTTC. Its translation: CASSGLAGGLGEQFF. The chain carries TRBV3-1 (or the pseudogene TRBV3-2) and TRBJ2-1; 8 bases line up with TRBD2. This CDR3 has 15 amino acids. V dropped 5 bases and J dropped 9; count of bases not matched to a gene: 12. Per germline, CDR1 LGHDT and CDR2 YNNKEL (reference sequence).

V gene TRBV10-2 combines with J gene TRBJ2-3, with TRBD2 matching over 14 bases. The CDR3 runs to 17 residues. Losses at the gene ends were 7 bases for V and 0 bases for J; bases not matched to a gene: 6. CDR1 and CDR2 (germline): WSHSY, SAAADI. The CDR3 spells CASKGLAGDPSTDTQYF. CDR3 DNA sequence: TGCGCCAGCAAGGGACTAGCGGGGGACCCTAGCACAGATACGCAGTATTTT.

The chain employs TRBV9 and TRBJ1-6; D not certain. The V end lost 0 bases, the J end lost 10 bases, and 8 bases lay between the germline ends. There are 13 residues in the CDR3. Germline V CDR1 and CDR2: SGDLS, YYNGEE. The CDR3 DNA follows: TGTGCCAGCAGCGTAGACCGCGGCTCACCCCTCCACTTT. Protein sequence: CASSVDRGSPLHF. The whole variable domain, remainder taken from reference TRBV9 and TRBJ1-6, is DSGVTQTPKHLITATGQRVTLRCSPRSGDLSVYWYQQSLDQGLQFLIQYYNGEERAKGNILERFSAQQFPDLHSELNLSSLELGDSALYFCASSVDRGSPLHFGNGTRLTVT.

This clone is a singleton in its sample. This rearrangement joins TRBV19 to TRBJ1-1; possible D gene TRBD1, 6 bases. Trimming removed 5 bases at V and 2 bases at J, with 24 bases between. Germline V gene lookup returns CDR1 LNHDA and CDR2 SQIVND (reference sequence). This CDR3 is 18 amino acids long. The CDR3 DNA reads as TGTGCCAGTAGTGGCCCGGGGGGCCAGACACCTGCAAACACTGAAGCTTTCTTT. It translates to CASSGPGGQTPANTEAFF. The full variable domain, in which reference TRBV19 and TRBJ1-1 provide the parts outside the CDR3, is DGGITQSPKYLFRKEGQNVTLSCEQNLNHDAMYWYRQDPGQGLRLIYYSQIVNDFQKGDIAEGYSVSREKKESFPLTVTSAQKNPTAFYLCASSGPGGQTPANTEAFFGQGTRLTVV.

The chain employs TRBV5-6 and TRBJ2-3, with 9 bases identical to TRBD2. The V and J ends lost 4 bases and 1 base, in that order; junction bases with no gene match: 7. Germline V gene lookup returns CDR1 SGHDT and CDR2 YYEEEE. The CDR3 contains 16 residues. CDR3 nucleotides: TGTGCCAGCAGCCGACGTAGCGGGGGCCGCACAGATACGCAGTATTTT. This gives the protein CASSRRSGGRTDTQYF.

The J gene is TRBJ2-1, the V gene TRBV6-5; unclear D gene. This CDR3 is 16 amino acids long. V was shortened by 0 bases and J by 0 bases, with 9 bases between the two germline ends. Germline V gene data show CDR1 as MNHEY and CDR2 as SVGAGI. The CDR3 loop reads CASSYSSGNSYNEQFF. The CDR3 DNA is TGTGCCAGCAGTTACTCTTCGGGTAACTCCTACAATGAGCAGTTCTTC.

The V and J genes are TRBV27 and TRBJ1-2, with D tentatively TRBD1 (6 bases). The CDR3 extends over 14 amino acids. Trimming stripped 3 bases from V and 4 bases from J, with 12 bases between. Germline loops: CDR1 MNHEY, CDR2 SMNVEV (reference sequence). CDR3 residues: CASSLGTGTYGYTF. The DNA for the CDR3 is TGTGCCAGCAGTTTGGGCACAGGGACCTATGGCTACACCTTC.

V is TRBV6-6 and J is TRBJ2-1, with 9 bases matching TRBD2. The CDR3 totals 12 residues. In germline, CDR1 is MNHNY, CDR2 SVGAGI (reference sequence). The V gene end was trimmed by 6 bases and the J gene end by 11 bases; junction bases not matched to a gene: 5. The CDR3 loop reads CASSQTSGQQFF. CDR3 DNA sequence: TGTGCCAGCAGCCAGACTAGCGGCCAGCAGTTCTTC.

The V gene is TRBV6-2 or TRBV6-3, the J gene TRBJ2-7; perhaps TRBD2 as D (6 bases). Germline V gives CDR1 MNHEY, CDR2 SVGEGT. V lost 4 bases and J lost 7, with 14 bases in between. This CDR3 has 13 amino acids. The CDR3 DNA sequence: TGTGCCAGCAGTTGGCCCGGACTATTGGAGCAGTACTTC. Residues: CASSWPGLLEQYF.

Here the CDR3 reads CASGVTGFNSPLHF. In nucleotides, the CDR3 is TGTGCCAGTGGGGTCACAGGGTTTAATTCACCCCTCCACTTT. V and J are TRBV19 and TRBJ1-6; a weak D match, TRBD1 (6 bases). V lost 8 bases and J lost 6, with 14 bases in between. The CDR3 length is 14 residues. Germline V gene lookup returns CDR1 LNHDA and CDR2 SQIVND (reference sequence).

CDR3 nucleotides: TGCGCCAGCAGCCAAGATTTTGGCGGGTATGGCTACACCTTC. This codes for CASSQDFGGYGYTF. The rearrangement uses TRBV4-1 and TRBJ1-2; no clear D gene. V was clipped by 0 bases and J by 5 bases, with 10 bases between them. The CDR3 runs 14 residues. The germline CDR1 and CDR2 sequences are MGHRA and YSYEKL.

The V gene is TRBV6-5, the J gene TRBJ1-2, with 9 bases aligning to TRBD1. With 5 bases clipped from V and 5 bases from J, the junction kept 6 bases outside the gene matches. The CDR3 spans 14 residues. The germline CDR1 and CDR2 sequences are MNHEY and SVGAGI. DNA of the CDR3: TGTGCCAGCAGTCCAGGGGACAGGGAATATGGCTACACCTTC. Translated: CASSPGDREYGYTF.

V and J are TRBV3-1 (or the pseudogene TRBV3-2) and TRBJ2-3; TRBD2 is a possible D gene (7 bases). Germline V gene lookup returns CDR1 LGHDT and CDR2 YNNKEL (reference sequence). The CDR3 has 14 residues. Trimming shortened V by 7 bases and J by 11 bases, and 22 bases separated the two germline ends. The CDR3 nucleotides are TGTGCCAGCACCCGGGGGGCGACTAGTGAGGGGCAGTATTTT. This encodes CASTRGATSEGQYF.

The chain combines TRBV6-5 with TRBJ2-2; TRBD1 matches at 9 bases. The CDR3 is 15 residues long. In germline, CDR1 is MNHEY, CDR2 SVGAGI. V lost 7 bases and J lost 7; bases outside the gene matches: 10. CDR3 sequence (DNA): TGTGCCAGCACGAATGGGGACAGGGTTGACGGGGAGCTGTTTTTT. Translating gives CASTNGDRVDGELFF.

V and J are TRBV18 and TRBJ2-7, with D possibly matching TRBD1 (6 bases). CDR1 and CDR2 (germline): KGHSH, LQKENI. This CDR3 region has 14 residues. V lost 3 bases, J lost 2 bases, and 11 bases lay in between. The CDR3 DNA sequence: TGTGCCAGCTCACCGAACAGGGATCCCTACGAGCAGTACTTC. Its translation: CASSPNRDPYEQYF.

The chain carries TRBV6-1 and TRBJ2-2, with D unresolved. V lost 3 bases to trimming and J lost 6 bases, with 5 bases between them. Germline loops: CDR1 MNHNS, CDR2 SASEGT. The CDR3 consists of 12 residues. CDR3 protein: CASSESPGELFF. The CDR3 DNA reads TGTGCCAGCAGTGAGAGTCCCGGGGAGCTGTTTTTT.

The chain couples TRBV27 to TRBJ1-2; D is unclear. Germline loops: CDR1 MNHEY, CDR2 SMNVEV (reference sequence). The CDR3 sequence is 17 residues long. V was pared by 0 bases and J by 0 bases, with 14 bases between. Here the CDR3 DNA reads TGTGCCAGCAGTTTATCAGCGTCCGGCAGATCTAACTATGGCTACACCTTC. Protein: CASSLSASGRSNYGYTF.

The rearrangement joins TRBV30 to TRBJ1-5, with a weak D call TRBD1 (6 bases). CDR3 size: 17 residues. CDR1 is GTSNPN and CDR2 is SVGIG in the germline V gene (reference sequence). Deletions cut 0 bases from V and 6 bases from J, with 21 bases between. Here the CDR3 DNA reads TGTGCCTGGAGTGTACCGGGAGGGGGGACATTCGGTCAGCCCCAGCATTTT. Protein: CAWSVPGGGTFGQPQHF.

The chain joins TRBV28 to TRBJ1-1; D is perhaps TRBD1 (5 bases). Germline CDR1 MDHEN, CDR2 SYDVKM. With 4 bases removed from V and 10 bases from J, the gap between germline ends came to 19 bases. The CDR3 is 14 amino acids. The CDR3 DNA reads as TGTGCCAGCAGTTCCATCACCCCGGGGCGGGGAGCTTTCTTT. Encoded protein: CASSSITPGRGAFF.

The V call is TRBV27, the J call TRBJ2-1; D gene ambiguous. Germline values: CDR1 MNHEY, CDR2 SMNVEV (reference sequence). The CDR3 consists of 13 residues. Trimming left V 2 bases short and J 6 bases short, with 8 bases between. The CDR3 spells CASSLPGTNEQFF. The CDR3 DNA reads as TGTGCCAGCAGTTTACCCGGTACCAATGAGCAGTTCTTC.